Sequencing of this TCR beta chain was carried out in a study of human CD8 memory T cell subsets (TCRdb year 2020). As for the study more broadly: TCRbeta repertoires of stem-like (TSTEM), progenitor exhausted-like (TPEX) and effector memory CD8+ T cell subsets were compared to assess their clonal relationships. Six donors each provided TSTEM, TPEX and effector memory subsets, and TCRbeta repertoires were obtained from all six. What the authors observed across the whole study: Chao1 estimates suggested greater repertoire diversity in TSTEM than in TPEX subsets, potentially reflecting a broader range of specificities. Similarly high normalized Shannon-Wiener diversity was shown by TSTEM and TPEX subsets, whereas comparatively lower diversity was seen in effector memory subsets. Only TCRbeta chains were sequenced, and repertoire comparisons were based on six donors, with testing performed by paired t-tests and Bonferroni correction. The stem-like TSTEM and TPEX subsets each shared clonotypes with effector memory cells, but the TSTEM and TPEX repertoires had minimal overlap with each other, suggesting distinct antigen spectra.

A Human TCR Profiling Kit was used to prepare UMI-labeled 5' RACE TCRbeta libraries. Every TCRbeta library was prepared in parallel with an identical number of PCR cycles. On the authors' methods: Between 3,000 and 18,000 functional CDR3beta clonotypes were contained in each TCRbeta library. MIGEC 1.2.9 was used for UMI extraction and consensus assembly, with at least three reads per UMI being required. MiXCR 3.0.3 was used to extract in-frame CDR3beta repertoires. Each sample was downsampled to 42,000 randomly selected UMIs before diversity metrics were calculated in VDJtools 1.2.1. Repertoire overlap metrics D, R and F2 were calculated in VDJtools for the top 3,000 clones of each sample pair. TCRdb reprocessed the reads; each CDR3 protein sequence makes one entry, and DNA is unavailable. TCRdb's processing, not the study's, gives the V and J calls here. The sample table on file contains 11,000 or so distinct CDR3 sequences. 14% of the sample goes to the ten largest clones.

According to the germline V gene (reference sequence), CDR1 reads LGHDT and CDR2 reads YNNKEL. The CDR3 covers 12 residues, taking in both the cysteine and the phenylalanine. No DNA is recorded. About this clonotype itself: This receptor's antigen is unknown.

Density gradient separation was used to isolate peripheral blood mononuclear cells from buffy coats of healthy donors. In the study, total CD8+ T cells were enriched by negative magnetic separation with EasySep or MojoSort CD8+ T cell isolation kits. An RNeasy Mini Kit was used to extract total RNA from duplicate vials of roughly 150,000 sorted CD8+ T cells per subset. The PBMCs were used fresh or after being cryopreserved in fetal bovine serum with 10% DMSO. Fluorescence-activated cell sorting on a FACSAria III was used to sort the CD8+ T cell subsets to purity. This sequence originates from a human donor in good health. The chain employs TRBV3-1 and TRBJ1-5. The sequencing input was CD8+ T cells from PBMCs. The CDR3 region has the sequence CASSQDYQPQHF.